The 26 T cell receptor beta chains reported below all come from one sample, sequenced in a study of T cell changes during pregnancy in multiple sclerosis. Using immunoSEQ multiplex PCR, the repertoire was profiled, and TCRdb retains in-frame clones only, with some absent. The table includes tens of thousands of clones, 88% detected once. Sequenced material: CD4+ T cells from peripheral blood mononuclear cells, taken in the first trimester of pregnancy. The source is a female donor in good health, enrolled as a control in a pregnancy study.

This rearrangement joins TRBV30 to TRBJ2-5, with 8 nucleotides matching TRBD1. This CDR3 region has 14 residues. Germline V lookup: CDR1 GTSNPN, CDR2 SVGIG (reference sequence). Losses at the gene ends were 3 bases for V and 5 bases for J; bases not matched to a gene: 8. In DNA form, the CDR3 reads TGTGCCTGGAGCGGCGGGACAGGCGGGGAGACCCAGTACTTC. This encodes CAWSGGTGGETQYF.

The chain links TRBV4-3 to TRBJ2-5; D possibly corresponds to TRBD2 (6 bases). V lost 6 bases and J lost 5, with 13 bases in between. CDR1 is LGHNA, CDR2 YSLEER, per germline. The CDR3 contains 13 residues. In DNA form, the CDR3 reads TGCGCCAGCAGTCTGGAGGGTGGGGAGACCCAGTACTTC. Amino acid sequence: CASSLEGGETQYF.

This chain joins TRBV7-2 and TRBJ2-1; TRBD2 might be the D (6 bases). Germline CDR1 and CDR2: SGHTA and FQGNSA. V lost 4 bases, J lost 5 bases, and 15 bases lay in between. CDR3 length: 15 residues. CDR3 amino acids: CASSSRDLRNNEQFF. CDR3 sequence (DNA): TGTGCCAGCAGCTCCCGGGACTTGAGGAACAATGAGCAGTTCTTC.

The chain links TRBV29-1 to TRBJ2-7; maybe TRBD2 (6 bases). Between the trimmed V and J ends, which lost 4 bases and 5 bases, there was a span of 18 bases. The CDR3 has 14 amino acids. Germline CDR1 SQVTM, CDR2 ANQGSEA. The CDR3 is CSVGVGASANEQYF. The CDR3 DNA reads as TGCAGCGTTGGAGTCGGGGCTAGCGCAAACGAGCAGTACTTC.

This sequence joins TRBV7-9 and TRBJ1-5, with 7 bases fitting TRBD1. The CDR3 totals 16 residues. With V trimmed by 5 bases and J by 4 bases, 11 bases remained unmatched. The V gene's germline CDR1 is SEHNR and CDR2 FQNEAQ (reference sequence). CDR3 in amino acids: CASSHGPGQVNQPQHF. The CDR3 DNA reads as TGTGCCAGCAGCCATGGCCCAGGACAGGTTAATCAGCCCCAGCATTTT.

The chain joins TRBV7-2 to TRBJ1-5, with 10 nucleotides matching TRBD1. The length of the CDR3 is 15 residues. Germline loops: CDR1 SGHTA, CDR2 FQGNSA. The junction had 6 bases not matched to a gene; V was cut back by 5 bases and J by 5 bases. The CDR3, as DNA: TGTGCCAGCAGCGTAAGGACAGGGGGGGATCAGCCCCAGCATTTT. Protein sequence: CASSVRTGGDQPQHF. Based on the CDR3 plus reference TRBV7-2 and TRBJ1-5, the full variable domain is GAGVSQSPSNKVTEKGKDVELRCDPISGHTALYWYRQSLGQGLEFLIYFQGNSAPDKSGLPSDRFSAERTGGSVSTLTIQRTQQEDSAVYLCASSVRTGGDQPQHFGDGTRLSIL.

This clone appeared a few times. The chain links TRBV19 to TRBJ2-2, with 7 bases aligning to TRBD1. The CDR3 has 16 residues. The germline gives CDR1 LNHDA, CDR2 SQIVND (reference sequence). V lost 4 bases and J lost 1; bases outside the gene matches: 6. The CDR3 DNA reads TGTGCCAGTAGTAAGGACAGGACAATGAACACCGGGGAGCTGTTTTTT. Translation: CASSKDRTMNTGELFF.

The V gene is TRBV27, the J gene TRBJ2-2; the D gene is possibly TRBD2 (6 bases). Germline V lookup: CDR1 MNHEY, CDR2 SMNVEV (reference sequence). This CDR3 has 15 residues. The V gene lost 5 bases and the J gene lost 3 bases, with 13 bases spanning the gap. DNA of the CDR3: TGTGCCAGCAGTCTTTCTAGCGTTCACACCGGGGAGCTGTTTTTT. Amino acids: CASSLSSVHTGELFF.

The chain couples TRBV30 to TRBJ1-1; maybe TRBD1 (6 bases). This CDR3 spans 13 amino acids. V lost 1 base and J 2 bases, leaving 8 bases between the germline ends. Germline V gene sequence: CDR1 GTSNPN, CDR2 SVGIG (reference sequence). The CDR3 sequence is CAWSGQANTEAFF. The CDR3 DNA reads as TGTGCCTGGAGTGGACAGGCAAACACTGAAGCTTTCTTT.

The gene calls are TRBV7-9 and TRBJ1-2; 9 nucleotides line up with TRBD1. The germline CDR1 and CDR2 sequences are SEHNR and FQNEAQ (reference sequence). The CDR3 is 15 amino acids. V lost 5 bases to trimming and J lost 2 bases; unmatched junction nucleotides: 6. The CDR3 DNA reads as TGTGCCAGCAGCCTGAGGACAGGGGCGAACTATGGCTACACCTTC. It yields the protein CASSLRTGANYGYTF. The entire variable domain, with the rest obtained from reference TRBV7-9 and TRBJ1-2, is as follows: DTGVSQNPRHKITKRGQNVTFRCDPISEHNRLYWYRQTLGQGPEFLTYFQNEAQLEKSRLLSDRFSAERPKGSFSTLEIQRTEQGDSAMYLCASSLRTGANYGYTFGSGTRLTVV.

The chain employs TRBV5-6 and TRBJ1-2, with TRBD1 matching over 10 bases. With V trimmed by 0 bases and J by 1 base, 3 bases remained unmatched. Germline V lookup: CDR1 SGHDT, CDR2 YYEEEE. CDR3 length: 16 amino acids. CDR3 nucleotide sequence: TGTGCCAGCAGCTTGGCTGGGACAGGGGATAACTATGGCTACACCTTC. Translating it yields CASSLAGTGDNYGYTF.

A single count supports this clone. The J gene is TRBJ1-2, the V gene TRBV6-1; the D is unclear. Deletions cut 0 bases from V and 5 bases from J, with 16 bases between. The V gene's germline CDR1 is MNHNS and CDR2 SASEGT. This CDR3 region has 16 residues. Here the CDR3 DNA reads TGTGCCAGCAGTGAAGCTCAGGCCCAGGCGGGTTATGGCTACACCTTC. Protein sequence: CASSEAQAQAGYGYTF.

V usage is TRBV7-2 and J usage is TRBJ1-1, with D maybe TRBD1 (6 bases). The germline V gene encodes CDR1 SGHTA and CDR2 FQGNSA. CDR3 size: 14 residues. V was cut by 4 bases and J by 4 bases, with 13 bases left in between. This CDR3 is CASSSRGFGTEAFF. The CDR3 region has the DNA TGTGCCAGCAGCTCAAGGGGGTTTGGCACTGAAGCTTTCTTT.

This clone was picked up one time. The CDR3 sequence: CASKSPGQNNSPLHF. The CDR3 nucleotides are TGCGCCAGTAAAAGCCCGGGACAGAATAATTCACCCCTCCACTTT. The J gene is TRBJ1-6, the V gene TRBV5-1; the match to TRBD1 covers 7 bases. J gave up 5 bases and V 8 bases, and 10 bases lay outside the gene matches. The CDR3 covers 15 residues. The germline V gene has CDR1 SGHRS and CDR2 YFSETQ.

V is TRBV7-2 and J is TRBJ2-2; D gene ambiguous. The CDR3 loop spans 15 amino acids. V was clipped by 5 bases and J by 6 bases, with 16 bases between them. Germline V gene lookup returns CDR1 SGHTA and CDR2 FQGNSA. The CDR3 coding sequence is TGTGCCAGCAGCGCACACCCCACCGTATCCGGGGAGCTGTTTTTT. It yields the protein CASSAHPTVSGELFF.

The chain couples TRBV5-4 to TRBJ2-1; D is undetermined. The germline gives CDR1 SGHNT, CDR2 YYREEE (reference sequence). V lost 0 bases and J 7 bases, leaving 14 bases between the germline ends. This CDR3 has 15 residues. CDR3 nucleotides: TGTGCCAGCAGCTTGGTAGGTCGGCAGACAAATGAGCAGTTCTTC. Residues: CASSLVGRQTNEQFF.

V and J are TRBV5-1 and TRBJ1-2; D perhaps matches TRBD1 (6 bases). With 4 bases removed from V and 2 bases from J, the gap between germline ends came to 9 bases. This CDR3 is built from 13 residues. Germline assignment: CDR1 SGHRS and CDR2 YFSETQ. This chain's CDR3 is CASSPDRNYGYTF. The CDR3 DNA reads TGCGCCAGCAGCCCCGACAGGAACTATGGCTACACCTTC.

The chain employs TRBV27 and TRBJ2-3, with D perhaps matching TRBD1 (5 bases). The V end was cut by 8 bases, the J end by 0 bases, with 12 bases between. The CDR3 is 14 residues long. Germline CDR1 is MNHEY and CDR2 is SMNVEV (reference sequence). DNA for the CDR3: TGTGCCAGCCACTCGACAGTGAGCACAGATACGCAGTATTTT. The encoded protein is CASHSTVSTDTQYF.

The chain uses TRBV9 and TRBJ2-7, with TRBD2 matching over 9 bases. The CDR3 sequence is 15 residues long. Germline V gene lookup returns CDR1 SGDLS and CDR2 YYNGEE. V dropped 3 bases and J dropped 3; count of bases not matched to a gene: 7. The CDR3 sequence: CASSAARSGGYEQYF. CDR3 nucleotides: TGTGCCAGCAGCGCCGCTCGTAGCGGGGGCTACGAGCAGTACTTC. Drawing the rest from reference TRBV9 and TRBJ2-7, the complete variable domain is DSGVTQTPKHLITATGQRVTLRCSPRSGDLSVYWYQQSLDQGLQFLIQYYNGEERAKGNILERFSAQQFPDLHSELNLSSLELGDSALYFCASSAARSGGYEQYFGPGTRLTVT.

This rearrangement joins TRBV6-6 to TRBJ1-2, with D perhaps matching TRBD1 (5 bases). V gave up 4 bases and J gave up 8 bases, with 20 bases separating them. The CDR3 extends over 15 amino acids. Germline CDR1 reads MNHNY; CDR2 reads SVGAGI (reference sequence). CDR3 protein: CASSSMGTRGTGYTF. CDR3 coding DNA: TGTGCCAGCAGTTCTATGGGGACTCGGGGTACGGGCTACACCTTC.

The chain links TRBV19 to TRBJ2-5; 8 bases fit TRBD2. The J segment lost 5 bases and the V segment lost 1 base, leaving 0 bases of the junction unmatched. In germline, CDR1 is LNHDA, CDR2 SQIVND (reference sequence). The CDR3 loop spans 13 amino acids. The CDR3 bases are TGTGCCAGTAGTATAGCGGGGGGGGAGACCCAGTACTTC. Translation: CASSIAGGETQYF.

J is TRBJ1-6 and V is TRBV21-1. TRBV21-1 counts as a pseudogene. This CDR3 has 16 residues. This CDR3 is CASSRSRSSYNSPLHF. CDR3 DNA: TGTGCCAGCAGCAGGAGCCGTAGCTCCTATAATTCACCCCTCCACTTT.

V is TRBV2 and J is TRBJ1-6; TRBD1 matches 8 bases. The CDR3 contains 14 residues. Unmatched junction bases numbered 6, after V lost 5 bases and J lost 9 bases. Germline CDR1 SNHLY, CDR2 FYNNEI. For the CDR3, the DNA is TGTGCCAGCAGTAACCCAGGGGGCGGTTCACCCCTCCACTTT. This sequence encodes CASSNPGGGSPLHF.

The chain joins TRBV2 to TRBJ2-1; D is possibly TRBD2 (5 bases). CDR3 size: 17 residues. Germline-derived CDR1 and CDR2 are SNHLY and FYNNEI. Trimming cost V 3 bases and J 3 bases, with 18 bases left between them. DNA of the CDR3: TGTGCCAGCAGTGACCCCAAGCGTGGGAGCTACTACAATGAGCAGTTCTTC. It is translated as CASSDPKRGSYYNEQFF.

The genes are TRBV19 and TRBJ1-2, with D maybe TRBD1 (6 bases). CDR1 and CDR2 from the germline V gene are LNHDA and SQIVND (reference sequence). Trimming removed 8 bases at V and 7 bases at J, with 20 bases between. The CDR3 spans 14 residues. CDR3 DNA sequence: TGTGCCAGTTTTAATAGGGGGGGGGCGAGTGGCTACACCTTC. It specifies CASFNRGGASGYTF.

The chain has TRBV27 and TRBJ2-1; 7 nucleotides agree with TRBD1. Germline CDR1 MNHEY, CDR2 SMNVEV (reference sequence). The CDR3 is 15 amino acids. V lost 2 bases and J lost 3; bases outside the gene matches: 4. Written as DNA, the CDR3 is TGTGCCAGCAGTTTACGAGGGACAGACTACAATGAGCAGTTCTTC. It translates to CASSLRGTDYNEQFF.